This TCR beta chain was identified during a study of shared clonotypes between healthy human individuals. The germline gives CDR1 SGHDN, CDR2 FVKESK. Trimming removed 3 bases from V and 4 bases from J, with 18 bases in between. The CDR3 runs to 16 residues. This clone was observed a single time. Genomic DNA from each subset was divided evenly over several immunoSEQ plates. Here immunoSEQ multiplex PCR was the method, and the copy in TCRdb shows in-frame clones only, minus some. This sample yields about 340,000 clones, of which less than 85% are seen a single time; about 9.4% belongs to the top ten. Sample: memory CD4+ T cells sorted from blood. This sample's subset: CD45RA-negative fraction. This receptor was obtained from a man aged 25 to 45 in good health. V is TRBV14 and J is TRBJ2-5; maybe TRBD2 (6 bases). The CDR3: CASSHLRGGKGETQYF. The DNA of the CDR3 is TGTGCCAGCAGCCATCTCCGGGGAGGAAAAGGAGAGACCCAGTACTTC.